One sample yielded the 32 T cell receptor beta chains listed below, sequenced in a study of T cell responses to AZD1222 COVID-19 vaccine. Using immunoSEQ multiplex PCR, the repertoire was profiled, and TCRdb retains in-frame clones only, with some absent. Of 90,000 to 95,000 clones listed, approximately 88% were seen once; the top ten hold about 12%. Sample: peripheral blood, taken 28 days after the second AZD1222 dose. These receptors all come from an adult who received the AZD1222 COVID-19 vaccine.

This clone has more than one count but fewer than ten. This chain joins TRBV4-3 and TRBJ1-1; no definite D call. The CDR3 runs to 15 residues. Germline assignment: CDR1 LGHNA and CDR2 YSLEER. Trimming pared 3 bases from V and 4 bases from J, leaving 15 bases between. The CDR3 spells CASSQALTSITEAFF. In nucleotides, the CDR3 is TGCGCCAGCAGCCAGGCCCTTACAAGTATCACTGAAGCTTTCTTT.

The chain uses TRBV27 and TRBJ2-7; D is perhaps TRBD1 (5 bases). Trimming left V 5 bases short and J 1 base short, with 12 bases between. Germline assignment: CDR1 MNHEY and CDR2 SMNVEV (reference sequence). CDR3 length: 14 amino acids. The CDR3 nucleotides are TGTGCCAGCAGTGTAGGGGTAGGGTCCTACGAGCAGTACTTC. It codes for CASSVGVGSYEQYF.

This clone was counted between two and nine times. The rearrangement links TRBV7-9 to TRBJ1-1, with D tentatively TRBD1 (5 bases). V was pared by 5 bases and J by 4 bases, with 17 bases between. The CDR3 extends over 15 amino acids. CDR1 SEHNR and CDR2 FQNEAQ come from the germline V gene (reference sequence). The CDR3 coding sequence is TGTGCCAGCAGCCAAGGGCCAGGGCGCGCCACTGAAGCTTTCTTT. Its translation: CASSQGPGRATEAFF.

This clone was counted between two and nine times. The chain links TRBV27 to TRBJ1-5; no reliable D call. The V gene's germline CDR1 is MNHEY and CDR2 SMNVEV (reference sequence). Trimming cost V 1 base and J 1 base, with 8 bases left between them. CDR3 length equals 15 residues. CDR3 sequence: CASSLYGVSNQPQHF. As DNA, the CDR3 is TGTGCCAGCAGTTTATACGGGGTGAGCAATCAGCCCCAGCATTTT.

The rearrangement links TRBV6-5 to TRBJ2-7; no definite D call. Trimming stripped 6 bases from V and 4 bases from J, with 13 bases between. The CDR3 has 13 residues. The germline CDR1 and CDR2 sequences are MNHEY and SVGAGI. Here the CDR3 reads CASRRYGTYEQYF. The CDR3 DNA is TGTGCCAGCAGGCGGTACGGAACTTACGAGCAGTACTTC.

The chain carries TRBV28 and TRBJ2-1, with a possible D match to TRBD2 (6 bases). Germline V gene sequence: CDR1 MDHEN, CDR2 SYDVKM. The CDR3 has 15 amino acids. Between the trimmed V and J ends, which lost 5 bases and 5 bases, there was a span of 16 bases. The CDR3 DNA reads TGTGCCAGCAGTCTTTCAGCGGGTTTCGACAATGAGCAGTTCTTC. This gives the protein CASSLSAGFDNEQFF.

This chain links TRBV30 with TRBJ2-7; 9 nucleotides match TRBD1. V was clipped by 0 bases and J by 2 bases; unmatched bases: 5. Germline CDR1 reads GTSNPN; CDR2 reads SVGIG (reference sequence). This CDR3 is 15 amino acids long. Here the CDR3 DNA reads TGTGCCTGGAGTGTACTTAGGACAGGGGCCTACGAGCAGTACTTC. This encodes CAWSVLRTGAYEQYF. Filled out from reference TRBV30 and TRBJ2-7, the complete variable domain reads SQTIHQWPATLVQPVGSPLSLECTVEGTSNPNLYWYRQAAGRGLQLLFYSVGIGQISSEVPQNLSASRPQDRQFILSSKKLLLSDSGFYLCAWSVLRTGAYEQYFGPGTRLTVT.

The V call is TRBV5-1, the J call TRBJ1-1, with D possibly matching TRBD1 (5 bases). CDR1 is SGHRS and CDR2 is YFSETQ in the germline V gene. V was shortened by 5 bases and J by 3 bases, with 14 bases between the two germline ends. The CDR3 spans 14 residues. The CDR3, as DNA: TGCGCCAGCAGTTTCATCGGGGCGGACACTGAAGCTTTCTTT. Translated: CASSFIGADTEAFF.

The chain carries TRBV30 and TRBJ1-6; D is unclear. CDR1 and CDR2 (germline): GTSNPN, SVGIG (reference sequence). The CDR3 spans 16 residues. Trimming removed 3 bases from V and 5 bases from J, with 17 bases in between. The CDR3 nucleotides are TGTGCCTGGAGCCCCAGACCTATTTATAATAATTCACCCCTCCACTTT. Translating it yields CAWSPRPIYNNSPLHF.

This clone was picked up a small number of times. The rearrangement links TRBV29-1 to TRBJ2-5; D might be TRBD2 (7 bases). In germline, CDR1 is SQVTM, CDR2 ANQGSEA. This CDR3 contains 14 residues. The V end was cut by 6 bases, the J end by 5 bases, with 19 bases between. CDR3 in DNA: TGCAGCGTCCTGGGGGGGGCGCGAGAGGAGACCCAGTACTTC. It is translated as CSVLGGAREETQYF.

V gene TRBV6-4 combines with J gene TRBJ2-3, with D uncertain. Germline CDR1 and CDR2: MRHNA and SNTAGT. The CDR3 contains 14 residues. Trimming left V 0 bases short and J 3 bases short, with 7 bases between. The CDR3 loop reads CASSDSWETDTQYF. In DNA, the CDR3 is TGTGCCAGCAGTGACTCATGGGAAACAGATACGCAGTATTTT.

The genes are TRBV9 and TRBJ2-7; perhaps TRBD1 as D (5 bases). The CDR3 is 15 residues long. CDR1 SGDLS and CDR2 YYNGEE come from the germline V gene. Trimming stripped 2 bases from V and 6 bases from J, with 18 bases between. CDR3 bases: TGTGCCAGCAGCGTTCGAGACAGCCCCATGGGCGAGCAGTACTTC. Translating gives CASSVRDSPMGEQYF.

The CDR3 region is CASSLAGVGEDTQYF. The CDR3 nucleotides read TGTGCCAGCAGCTTAGCGGGGGTGGGTGAGGATACGCAGTATTTT. V is TRBV11-2 and J is TRBJ2-3; weak D call: TRBD2 (6 bases). CDR1 is SGHAT, CDR2 FQNNGV, per germline. This CDR3 comprises 15 residues. V lost 1 base to trimming and J lost 6 bases, with 14 bases between them.

The chain has TRBV2 and TRBJ1-1, with D perhaps TRBD1 (6 bases). Germline V gene data show CDR1 as SNHLY and CDR2 as FYNNEI. V gave up 3 bases and J gave up 1 base, with 15 bases separating them. This CDR3 spans 16 amino acids. The CDR3 reads CASSDASGHANTEAFF. In nucleotides, the CDR3 is TGTGCCAGCAGTGATGCGTCGGGACACGCGAACACTGAAGCTTTCTTT.

The rearrangement links TRBV27 to TRBJ2-5; possible D gene TRBD2, 6 bases. This CDR3 has 16 amino acids. Trimming removed 4 bases from V and 1 base from J, with 16 bases in between. CDR1 is MNHEY and CDR2 is SMNVEV in the germline V gene (reference sequence). The CDR3 nucleotides read TGTGCCAGCAGTTGGGAGGTTCAATGGGGCCAAGAGACCCAGTACTTC. Its protein product is CASSWEVQWGQETQYF.

This chain uses TRBV9 with TRBJ2-7; TRBD2 matches 7 bases. This CDR3 is built from 15 residues. V dropped 7 bases and J dropped 2; count of bases not matched to a gene: 12. The germline CDR1 and CDR2 sequences are SGDLS and YYNGEE. Here the CDR3 reads CASYHGVGGPYEQYF. The CDR3 DNA sequence: TGTGCCAGCTACCACGGGGTGGGAGGGCCCTACGAGCAGTACTTC.

This clone has more than one count but fewer than ten. The rearrangement links TRBV7-2 to TRBJ1-5; perhaps TRBD1 as D (6 bases). Trimming took off 0 bases at V and 5 bases at J, with 11 bases between the two ends. The CDR3 is 15 residues long. Germline-derived CDR1 and CDR2 are SGHTA and FQGNSA. The CDR3: CASSLAGGGDQPQHF. For the CDR3, the DNA is TGTGCCAGCAGCTTAGCGGGGGGGGGCGATCAGCCCCAGCATTTT.

The chain carries TRBV3-1 (or the pseudogene TRBV3-2) and TRBJ2-1; TRBD2 might be the D (5 bases). The CDR3 spans 15 residues. V was shortened by 4 bases and J by 4 bases, with 14 bases between the two germline ends. Germline V CDR1 and CDR2: LGHDT, YNNKEL (reference sequence). This CDR3 is CASSRDGIGYNEQFF. The CDR3, as DNA: TGTGCCAGCAGCCGCGACGGGATCGGGTACAATGAGCAGTTCTTC.

V gene TRBV11-1 combines with J gene TRBJ1-1; no definite D call. The CDR3 totals 13 residues. V was cut by 10 bases and J by 1 base, with 13 bases left in between. CDR1 and CDR2 from the germline V gene are SGHAT and FQDESV (reference sequence). CDR3 DNA: TGTGCCACCGGACGGACTAAGAACACTGAAGCTTTCTTT. Its translation: CATGRTKNTEAFF. The full variable domain, in which reference TRBV11-1 and TRBJ1-1 provide the parts outside the CDR3, is EAEVAQSPRYKITEKSQAVAFWCDPISGHATLYWYRQILGQGPELLVQFQDESVVDDSQLPKDRFSAERLKGVDSTLKIQPAELGDSAMYLCATGRTKNTEAFFGQGTRLTVV.

The V gene is TRBV5-1, the J gene TRBJ2-2; D is undetermined. Trimming shortened V by 2 bases and J by 6 bases, and 8 bases separated the two germline ends. In germline, CDR1 is SGHRS, CDR2 YFSETQ. There are 13 residues in the CDR3. The CDR3 sequence: CASSFKVPGELFF. Here the CDR3 DNA reads TGCGCCAGCAGCTTCAAGGTCCCCGGGGAGCTGTTTTTT.

V is TRBV7-9 and J is TRBJ2-7; D is unresolved. CDR1 and CDR2 from the germline V gene are SEHNR and FQNEAQ (reference sequence). The V end was cut by 5 bases, the J end by 2 bases, with 4 bases between. The CDR3 runs 11 residues. The CDR3 loop is CASSATYEQYF. The CDR3 nucleotides are TGTGCCAGCAGCGCCACCTACGAGCAGTACTTC.

V and J are TRBV5-1 and TRBJ2-5; D gene unclear. Germline V gene data show CDR1 as SGHRS and CDR2 as YFSETQ. V was shortened by 0 bases and J by 1 base, with 10 bases between the two germline ends. The CDR3 totals 15 residues. CDR3 sequence reads: CASSLGSLFQETQYF. CDR3 sequence (DNA): TGCGCCAGCAGCTTGGGTAGCCTTTTCCAAGAGACCCAGTACTTC.

The chain carries TRBV19 and TRBJ1-1; 9 nucleotides align to TRBD1. Unmatched junction bases numbered 9, after V lost 4 bases and J lost 0 bases. Per the germline V gene, CDR1 is LNHDA and CDR2 is SQIVND (reference sequence). The CDR3 runs 17 residues. CDR3 DNA: TGTGCCAGTAGTACCCACAGGGGGCAGGGGATGAACACTGAAGCTTTCTTT. As protein: CASSTHRGQGMNTEAFF.

By share of the sample, this clone is large (0.1 to 1%). The V call is TRBV30, the J call TRBJ2-5; tentatively, D is TRBD1 or TRBD2 (5 bases each). The CDR3 totals 14 residues. Germline V gene sequence: CDR1 GTSNPN, CDR2 SVGIG (reference sequence). Trimming removed 1 base from V and 0 bases from J, with 9 bases in between. The CDR3 DNA sequence: TGTGCCTGGAGTGGGGACGGTTACCAAGAGACCCAGTACTTC. It is translated as CAWSGDGYQETQYF.

The chain has TRBV6-5 and TRBJ1-2; D gene ambiguous. V was pared by 6 bases and J by 8 bases, with 10 bases between. Germline values: CDR1 MNHEY, CDR2 SVGAGI. The CDR3 has 11 residues. CDR3 sequence reads: CASRTSRGYTF. Here the CDR3 DNA reads TGTGCCAGCAGGACCTCGCGGGGCTACACCTTC.

This clone was counted a few times. The V and J genes are TRBV6-6 and TRBJ1-6, with 8 bases fitting TRBD1. The CDR3 is 16 amino acids. Germline loops: CDR1 MNHNY, CDR2 SVGAGI (reference sequence). With 2 bases clipped from V and 5 bases from J, the junction kept 5 bases outside the gene matches. This chain's CDR3 is CASSYGTGSHNSPLHF. The CDR3 DNA reads TGTGCCAGCAGTTACGGGACAGGATCACATAATTCACCCCTCCACTTT.

The chain has TRBV7-9 and TRBJ1-1; TRBD1 matches at 7 bases. This CDR3 contains 14 residues. With V trimmed by 5 bases and J by 8 bases, 11 bases remained unmatched. CDR1 is SEHNR and CDR2 is FQNEAQ in the germline V gene (reference sequence). The DNA of the CDR3 is TGTGCCAGCAGCCTTATGACATCGGGACAGGAAGCTTTCTTT. This sequence encodes CASSLMTSGQEAFF.

This clone was recorded once. The chain employs TRBV4-1 and TRBJ1-5; D remains ambiguous. The CDR3 runs to 17 residues. Trimming cost V 0 bases and J 2 bases, with 14 bases left between them. Germline lookup yields CDR1 MGHRA and CDR2 YSYEKL. In DNA, the CDR3 is TGCGCCAGCAGCCAAGATCCCCCGGGTCGAGGCAATCAGCCCCAGCATTTT. It specifies CASSQDPPGRGNQPQHF.

This sequence joins TRBV30 and TRBJ1-2; D unclear. The V gene lost 1 base and the J gene lost 5 bases, with 14 bases spanning the gap. CDR1 GTSNPN and CDR2 SVGIG come from the germline V gene (reference sequence). The CDR3 spans 14 residues. The CDR3 is CAWSAGRGRYGYTF. CDR3 DNA sequence: TGTGCCTGGAGTGCCGGCCGGGGTCGGTATGGCTACACCTTC.

The chain has TRBV11-2 and TRBJ2-3, with D perhaps given as TRBD1 or TRBD2 (5 bases each). V dropped 6 bases and J dropped 2 bases, with 9 bases sitting between them. The germline gives CDR1 SGHAT, CDR2 FQNNGV. This CDR3 has 13 residues. In DNA, the CDR3 is TGTGCCAGCAGTGGGGGTATCACAGATACGCAGTATTTT. Its protein is CASSGGITDTQYF.

This chain links TRBV5-6 with TRBJ1-3; D might be TRBD1 (5 bases). Deletions cut 4 bases from V and 0 bases from J, with 8 bases between. CDR1 is SGHDT, CDR2 YYEEEE, per germline. The CDR3 sequence is 14 residues long. CDR3 sequence (DNA): TGTGCCAGCAGCCCCCAGGGCTCTGGAAACACCATATATTTT. Translating gives CASSPQGSGNTIYF.

The genes are TRBV5-1 and TRBJ1-2; tentative D call: TRBD1 (6 bases). The CDR3 covers 15 residues. V was pared by 0 bases and J by 4 bases, with 13 bases between. In germline, CDR1 is SGHRS, CDR2 YFSETQ. CDR3 sequence reads: CASSLGQALFYGYTF. The CDR3 DNA is TGCGCCAGCAGCTTGGGACAGGCTCTCTTCTATGGCTACACCTTC.